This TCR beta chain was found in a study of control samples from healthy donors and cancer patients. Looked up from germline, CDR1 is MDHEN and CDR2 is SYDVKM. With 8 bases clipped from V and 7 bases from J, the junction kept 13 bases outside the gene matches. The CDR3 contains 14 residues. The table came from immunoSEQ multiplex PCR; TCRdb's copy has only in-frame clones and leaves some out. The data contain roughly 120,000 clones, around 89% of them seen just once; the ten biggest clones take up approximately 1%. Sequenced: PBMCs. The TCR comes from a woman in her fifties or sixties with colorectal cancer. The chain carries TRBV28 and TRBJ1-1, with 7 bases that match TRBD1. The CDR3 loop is CASGRGDREGEAFF. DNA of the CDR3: TGTGCCAGCGGTAGAGGCGACAGGGAGGGTGAAGCTTTCTTT.